This is a list of T cell receptor beta chains from one sample in a study of blood T cell repertoires in COVID-19. Sequencing was performed with immunoSEQ multiplex PCR; in TCRdb, only in-frame clones are kept and a portion is missing. Here the sample spans roughly 250,000 clones, about 87% being singletons. Material: PBMCs or T cells enriched from blood (not recorded which). The origin of the receptors is a woman in her fifties or sixties who had recovered from COVID-19. CDR3s include the opening cysteine and the closing phenylalanine or tryptophan. A D gene is named only where the DNA matches it firmly. Clone size is shown for a subset of rows, as once, few, many or a class of expanded clone.

j_call d_call clone_size v_call cdr3_aa cdr3_nt
TRBJ1-6 TRBD1 once TRBV9 CASSSGQGAAVFLPIGSPLHF TGTGCCAGCAGCTCGGGACAGGGGGCGGCTGTTTTCCTCCCTATAGGTTCACCCCTCCACTTT
TRBJ1-5 - - TRBV19 CASRPYQGNQPQHF TGTGCCAGTAGGCCGTATCAGGGAAATCAGCCCCAGCATTTT
TRBJ1-5 - - TRBV12-3/TRBV12-4 CASSLGDQPQHF TGTGCCAGCAGCTTAGGCGATCAGCCCCAGCATTTT
TRBJ2-7 TRBD2 - TRBV9 CASSPSGGAYEQYF TGTGCCAGCAGCCCAAGCGGGGGGGCCTACGAGCAGTACTTC
TRBJ2-1 TRBD2 - TRBV24-1 CATSDPSGSSYNEQFF TGTGCCACCAGTGATCCTAGCGGGAGCTCCTACAATGAGCAGTTCTTC
TRBJ2-6 - - TRBV3-1/TRBV3-2 CASSQDGGSGANVLTF TGTGCCAGCAGCCAAGACGGAGGCTCTGGGGCCAACGTCCTGACTTTC
TRBJ1-5 TRBD1 many TRBV15 CATSTGQENQPQHF TGTGCCACCAGCACCGGACAGGAGAATCAGCCCCAGCATTTT
TRBJ2-1 - - TRBV2 CASSGLANNEQFF TGTGCCAGCAGTGGTCTAGCGAACAATGAGCAGTTCTTC
TRBJ2-1 - once TRBV19 CATSWRSYNEQFF TGTGCCACCTCATGGCGGAGCTACAATGAGCAGTTCTTC
TRBJ2-7 - many TRBV6-5 CASSSDRGASYEQYF TGTGCCAGCAGCTCCGACCGGGGAGCCTCCTACGAGCAGTACTTC
TRBJ2-3 TRBD1 - TRBV30 CAWSHGTGDTDTQYF TGTGCCTGGAGTCACGGGACAGGGGACACAGATACGCAGTATTTT
TRBJ2-2 TRBD2 - TRBV18 CASSPRLADAGELFF TGTGCCAGCTCACCCCGACTAGCGGATGCCGGGGAGCTGTTTTTT
TRBJ2-3 - - TRBV14 CASSQDVGVTQYF TGTGCCAGCAGCCAAGACGTCGGGGTAACGCAGTATTTT
TRBJ2-1 TRBD1 - TRBV24-1 CATSDDYGTGGNEQFF TGTGCCACCAGTGATGATTACGGGACAGGGGGCAATGAGCAGTTCTTC
TRBJ1-5 TRBD1 - TRBV2 CASSATQGGNQPQHF TGTGCCAGCAGTGCAACACAGGGGGGCAATCAGCCCCAGCATTTT
TRBJ2-7 - - TRBV6-5 CASSTFGGRGPEQYF TGTGCCAGCAGTACCTTTGGGGGCAGGGGACCCGAGCAGTACTTC
TRBJ2-1 TRBD2 - TRBV30 CAWSGSGYYNEQFF TGTGCCTGGAGTGGTAGCGGGTACTACAATGAGCAGTTCTTC
TRBJ1-1 TRBD1 - TRBV5-1 CASSFGDSLSEAFF TGCGCCAGCAGCTTTGGGGACAGTTTGTCTGAAGCTTTCTTT
TRBJ1-4 - - TRBV12-3/TRBV12-4 CASSFQGPGKLFF TGTGCCAGCAGTTTCCAGGGGCCGGGAAAACTGTTTTTT
TRBJ2-5 - - TRBV24-1 CATSDGGRETQYF TGTGCCACCAGTGATGGGGGGAGGGAGACCCAGTACTTC
TRBJ1-2 TRBD1 - TRBV12-5 CASGARQGNGYGYTF TGTGCTAGTGGTGCTAGACAGGGGAATGGCTATGGCTACACCTTC
TRBJ1-6 - - TRBV4-1 CASSQVIGVNSPLHF TGCGCCAGCAGCCAAGTAATAGGAGTTAATTCACCCCTCCACTTT
TRBJ2-7 TRBD2 - TRBV2 CASSEILAGYYEQYF TGTGCCAGCAGTGAAATTCTAGCGGGATACTACGAGCAGTACTTC
TRBJ2-7 TRBD2 - TRBV2 CATGTSGYEQYF TGTGCCACCGGGACTAGCGGCTACGAGCAGTACTTC
TRBJ2-7 TRBD1 - TRBV14 CASSRQGVGEQYF TGTGCCAGCAGCCGACAGGGGGTGGGCGAGCAGTACTTC
TRBJ1-1 - - TRBV6-1 CASSEWRGRLNMNTEAFF TGTGCCAGCAGTGAATGGAGAGGAAGACTTAACATGAACACTGAAGCTTTCTTT
TRBJ1-2 TRBD1 - TRBV19 CASSRQGISTGYGYTF TGTGCCAGTAGTAGACAGGGGATAAGTACGGGCTATGGCTACACCTTC
TRBJ2-7 - - TRBV6-5 CASSPGGGSSYEQYF TGTGCCAGCAGCCCCGGGGGCGGGAGCTCCTACGAGCAGTACTTC
TRBJ2-7 - - TRBV9 CASSVEAAAPYEQYF TGTGCCAGCAGCGTAGAAGCGGCAGCACCTTACGAGCAGTACTTC
TRBJ1-1 - - TRBV7-3 CASSSNGVTEAFF TGTGCCAGCAGCTCCAACGGGGTGACTGAAGCTTTCTTT
TRBJ2-1 - - TRBV10-3 CATQGVGSISYNEQFF TGTGCCACGCAGGGTGTCGGGAGTATCTCCTACAATGAGCAGTTCTTC
TRBJ1-2 - once TRBV30 CAWSEGDGYTF TGTGCCTGGAGTGAGGGAGATGGCTACACCTTC
TRBJ2-1 - - TRBV10-3 CAISGASDSSEQFF TGTGCCATCAGTGGAGCCTCGGACAGCTCAGAGCAGTTCTTC
TRBJ2-7 TRBD1 once TRBV29-1 CSVTTTGQGLKQYF TGCAGCGTTACAACCACGGGACAGGGGCTGAAGCAGTACTTC
TRBJ1-6 - - TRBV12-3/TRBV12-4 CASSLSWASPLHF TGTGCCAGCAGTTTAAGCTGGGCTTCACCCCTCCACTTT
TRBJ2-4 TRBD2 - TRBV7-2 CASSLKTSRSSQYF TGTGCCAGCAGCTTGAAGACTAGCAGAAGTTCTCAGTACTTC
TRBJ1-3 - few TRBV10-3 CAISDLTLYGNTIYF TGTGCCATCAGTGACTTGACACTCTATGGAAACACCATATATTTT
TRBJ1-5 TRBD1 - TRBV18 CASSLQGPLSNQPQHF TGTGCCAGCTCACTACAGGGGCCACTTAGCAATCAGCCCCAGCATTTT
TRBJ1-3 - - TRBV25-1 CASSEYPLRGNTIYF TGTGCCAGCAGTGAATATCCCCTACGGGGAAACACCATATATTTT
TRBJ1-1 TRBD1 - TRBV14 CASSQDRYGTGPNTEAFF TGTGCCAGCAGCCAAGATCGATACGGGACAGGACCTAACACTGAAGCTTTCTTT
TRBJ1-1 - - TRBV5-1 CASSSSVDTEAFF TGCGCCAGCAGCTCTAGCGTGGACACTGAAGCTTTCTTT
TRBJ2-7 TRBD2 - TRBV4-2 CASSQDPSTSGSFHEQYF TGTGCCAGCAGCCAAGATCCGAGTACTAGCGGGAGTTTCCACGAGCAGTACTTC
TRBJ1-2 - few TRBV19 CASSIEAGITYGYTF TGTGCCAGTAGTATAGAGGCAGGCATTACCTATGGCTACACCTTC
TRBJ2-7 - - TRBV5-1 CASMKTETYEQYF TGCGCCAGCATGAAGACTGAAACCTACGAGCAGTACTTC
TRBJ2-7 TRBD1 - TRBV10-3 CAIRGQGAVDEQYF TGTGCCATCAGGGGACAGGGGGCGGTGGACGAGCAGTACTTC
TRBJ2-2 - - TRBV9 CASSVDGHNSGELFF TGTGCCAGCAGCGTAGACGGTCATAACTCCGGGGAGCTGTTTTTT
TRBJ1-4 TRBD1 - TRBV5-1 CASSTDRGTGGTDEKLFF TGCGCCAGCAGCACCGACCGTGGGACAGGGGGCACAGATGAAAAACTGTTTTTT
TRBJ1-2 TRBD1 once TRBV6-6 CASSYYPGTGGFGYTF TGTGCCAGCAGTTACTACCCCGGGACAGGGGGCTTTGGCTACACCTTC
TRBJ2-3 - - TRBV11-2 CASKESFGADTQYF TGTGCCAGCAAGGAGAGCTTCGGTGCAGATACGCAGTATTTT
TRBJ1-4 - - TRBV27 CASSRLATNEKLFF TGTGCCAGCAGCAGGTTGGCAACTAATGAAAAACTGTTTTTT
TRBJ1-6 TRBD1 once TRBV7-2 CASSTDRVGSPLHF TGTGCCAGCAGCACGGACAGGGTCGGATCACCCCTCCACTTT